Listed below are T cell receptor beta chains from one sample, sequenced in a study of CD8+ T cells in alopecia areata. Assay used: immunoSEQ multiplex PCR; TCRdb lists only in-frame clones, some missing. The repertoire holds some 210,000 clones, with approximately 70% as singletons. The sample consisted of CD4+ T cells sorted from blood, taken at approximately week 44, from a patient treated with tofacitinib. The receptors stem from a human donor with alopecia areata. The CDR3 runs from the conserved cysteine through the conserved F or W. D genes are given only for firm matches. Part of the rows lack a size; the others show once, few, many or a class for expanded clones.

cdr3_aa cdr3_nt d_call clone_size j_call v_call
CASSFSGFAYTEAFF TGCGCCAGCAGCTTCTCAGGATTCGCCTACACTGAAGCTTTCTTT - - TRBJ1-1 TRBV5-1
CSVTEGSYGYTF TGCAGCGTTACCGAGGGGAGCTATGGCTACACCTTC - - TRBJ1-2 TRBV29-1
CASSERAETQYF TGTGCCAGCAGTGAGAGAGCCGAGACCCAGTACTTC - few TRBJ2-5 TRBV2
CASSPQETQYF TGTGCCAGCAGCCCACAAGAGACCCAGTACTTC - few TRBJ2-5 TRBV7-2
CASSPGLAETDTQYF TGCGCCAGCAGCCCCGGACTAGCGGAAACAGATACGCAGTATTTT TRBD2 - TRBJ2-3 TRBV5-1
CSVGQGVVGYTF TGCAGCGTTGGACAGGGGGTTGTTGGCTACACCTTC TRBD1 - TRBJ1-2 TRBV29-1
CASSSGPLYEQYF TGTGCCAGCAGCTCCGGGCCACTCTACGAGCAGTACTTC - - TRBJ2-7 TRBV5-6
CASSLGGQGGLAKNIQYF TGCGCCAGCAGCCTCGGGGGACAGGGAGGACTAGCCAAAAACATTCAGTACTTC TRBD1 - TRBJ2-4 TRBV4-3
CASSLGRFAANEKLFF TGCGCCAGCAGCCTCGGGAGGTTCGCGGCTAATGAAAAACTGTTTTTT - - TRBJ1-4 TRBV4-3
CAWSPDSIYGYTF TGTGCCTGGAGTCCGGACAGCATCTATGGCTACACCTTC - - TRBJ1-2 TRBV30
CASTPGRRSYGYTF TGTGCCAGCACTCCAGGGAGGAGGTCCTATGGCTACACCTTC - - TRBJ1-2 TRBV2
CASSFSDSGGDTQYF TGTGCCAGCAGCTTTTCGGATAGCGGGGGGGATACGCAGTATTTT TRBD2 - TRBJ2-3 TRBV5-4
CASSIGGLGGYTF TGTGCCAGTAGTATCGGAGGGTTGGGTGGCTACACCTTC - few TRBJ1-2 TRBV19
CATSRDGGRSGYTF TGTGCCACCAGCAGAGACGGGGGTAGGAGCGGCTACACCTTC - - TRBJ1-2 TRBV15
CATNANTGELFF TGTGCCACCAACGCGAACACCGGGGAGCTGTTTTTT - - TRBJ2-2 TRBV6-5
CSGLESQETQYF TGCAGCGGCCTAGAATCACAAGAGACCCAGTACTTC - few TRBJ2-5 TRBV29-1
CASKLTANYGYTF TGTGCCAGCAAGTTGACAGCTAACTATGGCTACACCTTC - - TRBJ1-2 TRBV2
CAWRRDREQYF TGTGCCTGGAGGAGGGACAGGGAGCAGTACTTC TRBD1 - TRBJ2-7 TRBV30
CASSDRASSGNTIYF TGTGCCTCCTCGGACCGAGCGAGCTCTGGAAACACCATATATTTT - few TRBJ1-3 TRBV19
CASSDSIAGANVLTF TGTGCCAGCAGTGACTCGATAGCTGGGGCCAACGTCCTGACTTTC - few TRBJ2-6 TRBV6-4
CASSENTADQPQHF TGTGCCAGCAGCGAAAACACTGCGGATCAGCCCCAGCATTTT - - TRBJ1-5 TRBV7-8
CASSVEGSAKNIQYF TGTGCCAGCAGCGTAGAGGGCTCGGCCAAAAACATTCAGTACTTC - few TRBJ2-4 TRBV9
CSVRGGGRGADTQYF TGCAGCGTTCGTGGGGGGGGGCGAGGAGCAGATACGCAGTATTTT - - TRBJ2-3 TRBV29-1
CASSESPVYTDTQYF TGTGCCAGCAGTGAATCGCCGGTCTACACAGATACGCAGTATTTT - - TRBJ2-3 TRBV25-1
CSVVGLWGNTEAFF TGCAGCGTTGTCGGTTTGTGGGGAAACACTGAAGCTTTCTTT - - TRBJ1-1 TRBV29-1
CAWGDRGRTDTQYF TGTGCCTGGGGGGACAGGGGTAGAACAGATACGCAGTATTTT TRBD1 - TRBJ2-3 TRBV30
CASSPGGSGANVLTF TGTGCCAGCAGCCCCGGGGGCTCTGGGGCCAACGTCCTGACTTTC - few TRBJ2-6 TRBV5-6
CAGSRGVGYQETQYF TGTGCCGGTAGTAGGGGGGTCGGGTACCAAGAGACCCAGTACTTC - - TRBJ2-5 TRBV19
CAWSRLWETQYF TGTGCCTGGAGCAGGCTTTGGGAGACCCAGTACTTC - few TRBJ2-5 TRBV30
CASSYSSSSGANVLTF TGCGCCAGCAGCTACAGTTCCTCCTCTGGGGCCAACGTCCTGACTTTC - - TRBJ2-6 TRBV5-1
CASSSYGDGYTF TGTGCCAGCAGCTCGTATGGGGATGGCTACACCTTC - once TRBJ1-2 TRBV7-2
CASSLGVADTGELFF TGTGCCAGCAGCTTAGGGGTGGCAGACACCGGGGAGCTGTTTTTT - - TRBJ2-2 TRBV7-7
CASSAPTGAGNQPQHF TGTGCCAGCAGTGCCCCGACAGGGGCGGGAAATCAGCCCCAGCATTTT TRBD1 - TRBJ1-5 TRBV6-1
CASSYRPDSNQPQHF TGTGCCAGCAGTTACCGTCCAGATAGCAATCAGCCCCAGCATTTT - - TRBJ1-5 TRBV6-5
CSVTGQGHGYTF TGCAGCGTGACTGGACAGGGGCATGGCTACACCTTC TRBD1 - TRBJ1-2 TRBV29-1
CASSDVGDEQFF TGCGCCAGCAGTGATGTAGGGGATGAGCAGTTCTTC - once TRBJ2-1 TRBV10-1
CASSLDYNEQFF TGTGCCAGCAGCCTTGACTACAATGAGCAGTTCTTC - once TRBJ2-1 TRBV5-6
CASSSDSSPGANVLTF TGTGCCAGCAGCTCTGACAGCTCACCTGGGGCCAACGTCCTGACTTTC - - TRBJ2-6 TRBV7-9
CASSLGTAQNYEQYF TGCGCCAGCAGCTTGGGGACAGCCCAGAACTACGAGCAGTACTTC - - TRBJ2-7 TRBV5-1
CASRSGQGAVVNEQFF TGTGCCAGCAGGTCGGGCCAGGGGGCCGTTGTCAATGAGCAGTTCTTC TRBD1 once TRBJ2-1 TRBV7-9
CASSSPLGQGGTGELFF TGTGCCAGCAGTTCCCCTTTGGGACAGGGGGGGACCGGGGAGCTGTTTTTT TRBD1 few TRBJ2-2 TRBV7-2
CATPWVCNQPQHF TGTGCCACCCCATGGGTCTGCAATCAGCCCCAGCATTTT - - TRBJ1-5 TRBV15
CASSPRVVAGSSYNEQFF TGTGCCAGTAGTCCCCGGGTTGTAGCGGGTAGCTCCTACAATGAGCAGTTCTTC TRBD2 - TRBJ2-1 TRBV19
CSVGGRTSTDTQYF TGCAGCGTTGGCGGGAGAACTAGCACAGATACGCAGTATTTT TRBD2 few TRBJ2-3 TRBV29-1
CASIGLAGKYNEQFF TGTGCCAGCATAGGACTAGCGGGGAAGTACAATGAGCAGTTCTTC TRBD2 - TRBJ2-1 TRBV2
CASSWRTGRNEKLFF TGTGCCAGCAGTTGGCGGACAGGGAGAAATGAAAAACTGTTTTTT TRBD1 - TRBJ1-4 TRBV6-1
CASSVSGLPGPLHF TGTGCCAGCAGCGTATCCGGGCTCCCGGGGCCCCTCCACTTT - - TRBJ1-6 TRBV9
CATSREDTLAKNIQYF TGTGCCACCAGCAGAGAAGACACCTTAGCCAAAAACATTCAGTACTTC - - TRBJ2-4 TRBV15
CAWSVGLAGETQYF TGTGCCTGGAGTGTGGGTCTAGCGGGGGAGACCCAGTACTTC TRBD2 - TRBJ2-5 TRBV30
CASSLQNSPLHF TGTGCCAGCAGCTTACAAAATTCACCCCTCCACTTT - few TRBJ1-6 TRBV7-2
CASSSPRGASETQYF TGTGCCAGTAGTAGCCCCCGGGGAGCTTCGGAGACCCAGTACTTC - - TRBJ2-5 TRBV19